Below, 18 T cell receptor beta chains from the same sample are listed, as sequenced in a study of human T cells and chemical hapten exposure (TCRdb year 2021). Receptor libraries were prepared by RACE. Sequenced using a NextSeq 500. TCRdb ran its own pipeline on the public reads, namely fastp trimming at Q25 and MiXCR clone calling, and kept in-frame beta chains. Rows matching on CDR3 protein sequence are summarized as one entry with the most common DNA and genes. This sample comprises fewer than 300,000 distinct CDR3 sequences, roughly 7.4% of them detected only once. The leading ten clones occupy about 1.2% of the sample. Taken with the paper, the label for time point translates to: pre-sensitization, week 0. The treatment or condition label of this sample denotes: therapeutic diphenylcyclopropenone sensitization with weekly scalp DPC. Sample: whole blood, taken in connection with sensitization to the hapten diphenylcyclopropenone (DPC). The receptors originated from a man aged 18 to 29 with alopecia areata. Some clones in this sample may be carry-over from other donors' samples.

This chain uses TRBV9 with TRBJ2-7; the D gene could be TRBD1 or TRBD2 (5 bases each). The V end lost 2 bases, the J end lost 9 bases, and 18 bases lay between the germline ends. Germline CDR1 SGDLS, CDR2 YYNGEE. CDR3 length equals 14 residues. The CDR3: CASSVGGDLRGQYF. The CDR3 nucleotides read TGTGCCAGCAGCGTGGGTGGGGACCTACGAGGGCAGTACTTC.

This clonotype showed up just a few times. The V gene is TRBV11-2, the J gene TRBJ1-1; maybe TRBD1 (6 bases). The CDR3 consists of 12 residues. Germline CDR1 and CDR2: SGHAT and FQNNGV. Trimming shortened V by 5 bases and J by 11 bases, and 15 bases separated the two germline ends. The CDR3 DNA reads as TGTGCCAGCAGCCCGACAGGTTTGGATGCTTTCTTT. This sequence encodes CASSPTGLDAFF.

The chain recombines TRBV20-1 with TRBJ2-1, with TRBD2 identical over 13 bases. From germline, CDR1 is DFQATT and CDR2 SNEGSKA (reference sequence). The CDR3 is 17 residues long. V was pared by 0 bases and J by 6 bases, with 8 bases of the junction left unmatched. The CDR3 DNA follows: TGCAGTGCTAGAGACGGACTAGCGGGGGCCTCGCTCAATGAGCAGTTCTTC. Translation: CSARDGLAGASLNEQFF.

This chain links TRBV2 with TRBJ2-7, with D possibly TRBD1 on 6 matching bases. This CDR3 region has 13 residues. From germline, CDR1 is SNHLY and CDR2 FYNNEI. Deletions cut 6 bases from V and 1 base from J, with 10 bases between. The CDR3 DNA reads as TGTGCCAGCAGCACAGGGCTATCCTACGAGCAGTACTTC. It encodes CASSTGLSYEQYF.

V usage is TRBV15 and J usage is TRBJ2-5; no reliable D call. This CDR3 contains 13 residues. Trimming removed 1 base at V and 5 bases at J, with 8 bases between. Germline V gene lookup returns CDR1 LNHNV and CDR2 YYDKDF (reference sequence). CDR3 DNA sequence: TGTGCCACCAGCAGAGCCAGGCTCGAGACCCAGTACTTC. Protein sequence: CATSRARLETQYF.

This clonotype was seen a few times. This chain connects TRBV10-3 to TRBJ2-1, with TRBD2 matching over 7 bases. V dropped 7 bases and J dropped 0; count of bases not matched to a gene: 6. CDR3 length equals 15 residues. Germline V gives CDR1 ENHRY, CDR2 SYGVKD. The CDR3 sequence: CAINPSGRSYNEQFF. Here the CDR3 DNA reads TGTGCCATCAATCCTAGCGGACGCTCCTACAATGAGCAGTTCTTC.

This clonotype was detected a few times. The V gene is TRBV12-3 or TRBV12-4, the J gene TRBJ2-1; 7 bases fit TRBD2. The CDR3 contains 14 residues. Trimming removed 8 bases from V and 3 bases from J; junction bases left unmatched: 7. CDR3 in amino acids: CASVRAGDYNEQFF. The CDR3 DNA sequence: TGTGCCAGCGTTCGGGCGGGGGACTACAATGAGCAGTTCTTC.

This chain links TRBV7-2 with TRBJ1-2; no reliable D call. Per the germline V gene, CDR1 is SGHTA and CDR2 is FQGNSA. The CDR3 has 14 residues. V gave up 1 base and J gave up 4 bases, with 10 bases separating them. The CDR3 sequence is CASSLETAFYGYTF. The DNA for the CDR3 is TGTGCCAGCAGCTTAGAGACGGCTTTCTATGGCTACACCTTC.

The rearrangement links TRBV9 to TRBJ1-5, with D unclear. The length of the CDR3 is 14 residues. V lost 3 bases and J lost 4, with 11 bases in between. Germline V gene lookup returns CDR1 SGDLS and CDR2 YYNGEE. CDR3 in amino acids: CASSASTVNQPQHF. Here the CDR3 DNA reads TGTGCCAGCAGCGCCAGCACGGTAAATCAGCCCCAGCATTTT. Full variable domain (rest looked up from reference TRBV9 and TRBJ1-5): DSGVTQTPKHLITATGQRVTLRCSPRSGDLSVYWYQQSLDQGLQFLIQYYNGEERAKGNILERFSAQQFPDLHSELNLSSLELGDSALYFCASSASTVNQPQHFGDGTRLSIL.

The rearrangement uses TRBV7-2 and TRBJ2-1; 9 bases match TRBD1. Trimming took 8 bases from V and 5 from J; bases not matched to a gene: 10. In germline, CDR1 is SGHTA, CDR2 FQGNSA. This CDR3 region has 15 residues. The CDR3 here is CASAPLGTGNNEQFF. DNA of the CDR3: TGTGCCAGCGCCCCCTTAGGGACAGGGAACAATGAGCAGTTCTTC. The variable domain in full, completed from reference TRBV7-2 and TRBJ2-1, reads GAGVSQSPSNKVTEKGKDVELRCDPISGHTALYWYRQSLGQGLEFLIYFQGNSAPDKSGLPSDRFSAERTGGSVSTLTIQRTQQEDSAVYLCASAPLGTGNNEQFFGPGTRLTVL.

This clonotype has just a few counts. The gene calls are TRBV7-9 and TRBJ2-3; D unresolved. CDR3 size: 8 residues. Germline V gives CDR1 SEHNR, CDR2 FQNEAQ (reference sequence). Trimming took off 3 bases at V and 11 bases at J, with 0 bases between the two ends. The CDR3: CASSLQYF. The CDR3 bases are TGTGCCAGCAGCTTGCAGTATTTT.

The chain couples TRBV4-3 to TRBJ1-5; no firm D call. The CDR3 length is 14 residues. In germline, CDR1 is LGHNA, CDR2 YSLEER. V was trimmed by 1 base and J by 0 bases, leaving 4 bases between them. For the CDR3, the DNA is TGCGCCAGCAGCCAAGCCATTAGCAATCAGCCCCAGCATTTT. Its protein is CASSQAISNQPQHF.

The rearrangement uses TRBV10-3 and TRBJ1-5; no clear D gene. Germline CDR1 is ENHRY and CDR2 is SYGVKD. This CDR3 spans 12 amino acids. Trimming shortened V by 3 bases and J by 6 bases, and 6 bases separated the two germline ends. The CDR3 sequence is CAISDESQPQHF. Here the CDR3 DNA reads TGTGCCATCAGTGATGAGAGTCAGCCCCAGCATTTT.

This clonotype was detected many times. This chain links TRBV10-3 with TRBJ2-2; D gene unclear. Deletions cut 6 bases from V and 6 bases from J, with 11 bases between. Germline V lookup: CDR1 ENHRY, CDR2 SYGVKD. CDR3 length: 13 residues. The chain's CDR3 is CAIRPSFAGELFF. The CDR3, as DNA: TGTGCCATCAGACCCAGCTTCGCCGGGGAGCTGTTTTTT.

This clonotype was seen ten or more times. The chain joins TRBV27 to TRBJ2-7, with a tentative D call TRBD2 (7 bases). This CDR3 region has 16 residues. CDR1 and CDR2 from the germline V gene are MNHEY and SMNVEV (reference sequence). Trimming pared 7 bases from V and 6 bases from J, leaving 25 bases between. The chain's CDR3 is CASTSPEGGPWCEQYV. CDR3 coding DNA: TGTGCCAGCACCTCACCCGAGGGGGGGCCATGGTGCGAGCAGTACGTC.

In this sample, this clonotype turned up many times. The chain joins TRBV7-8 to TRBJ2-1; 7 bases map to TRBD2. V shed 5 bases and J 0 bases; nucleotides not matched to a gene: 10. CDR1 and CDR2 from the germline V gene are SGHVS and FQNEAQ. There are 17 residues in the CDR3. The CDR3 coding sequence is TGTGCCAGCAGCCCCCGGGTGCGGGGGAGCTCCTACAATGAGCAGTTCTTC. It specifies CASSPRVRGSSYNEQFF.

A few counts support this clonotype. The chain employs TRBV7-9 and TRBJ1-2, with TRBD1 identical over 9 bases. Trimming removed 5 bases from V and 0 bases from J; junction bases left unmatched: 10. The CDR3 contains 17 residues. Germline loops: CDR1 SEHNR, CDR2 FQNEAQ (reference sequence). The CDR3 here is CASSPTTGTGTNYGYTF. CDR3 DNA: TGTGCCAGCAGCCCAACCACCGGGACAGGGACTAACTATGGCTACACCTTC.

The chain links TRBV7-2 to TRBJ2-5; D may be TRBD2 (6 bases). This CDR3 spans 15 amino acids. V lost 3 bases and J 5 bases, leaving 16 bases between the germline ends. Germline-derived CDR1 and CDR2 are SGHTA and FQGNSA. The CDR3 is CASSFRAGGAETQYF. The CDR3 DNA reads TGTGCCAGCAGCTTTAGGGCCGGCGGGGCTGAGACCCAGTACTTC.